This note documents a single T cell receptor (beta chain) sequence. Its antigen is currently not known. Within one base of it there is no much larger clone, and no base qualities were kept. CDR3 length: 14 amino acids, cysteine to phenylalanine. Of all the DNA, just the CDR3 is kept, 42 bases in frame from base 1. Cut back by 8 bases and 1 base, the V and J ends lie 15 bases apart. CDR1 and CDR2 were assigned from the germline V gene (reference sequence) as SEHNR and FQNEAQ. These data are taken from a study of blood T cell repertoires in COVID-19 (dated by TCRdb to 2019 to 2021). Broadly, across the study: The collaborator samples originated in the United States, Italy and Spain and spanned the acute and convalescent phases of COVID-19. The prospective study material was composed of cDNA or gDNA derived from T cells, B-cell-depleted T cells, or PBMCs. Deeply sampled blood TCRbeta repertoires from subjects exposed to, actively infected with, or recovered from COVID-19 were included in the dataset. The repertoires were released in a freely available public database meant as a resource for research on the immune response to SARS-CoV-2. Samples came from the ongoing ImmuneRACE study (first 160 participants) plus 1,254 subjects from 6 global collaborators. The sample metadata nearly always contained a de-identified subject ID, COVID-19 status, age in years and sex. HLA class I and class II types, where available, came from metadata supplied by the sample provider rather than from assay-based typing. Findings and caveats that apply to the study as a whole: Clinical and demographic metadata were provided uncurated, with the amount varying by source and participant.

Another Seattle source contributed samples from volunteer blood donors who had recovered from COVID-19. Collaborating institutions collected whole blood in K2EDTA tubes following their own protocols. For TCRbeta analysis, collaborator samples were shipped as frozen whole blood, as isolated PBMCs, or as DNA extracted from either sample type. TCRbeta CDR3 regions were amplified from genomic DNA by means of the immunoSEQ Assay, a bias-controlled multiplex PCR. The paper's data handling went like this. The number of nucleated cells in each sample was estimated from the amplification of reference gene primers within the assay. To quantify the absolute abundance of each unique TCRbeta CDR3 rearrangement, sequence reads were collapsed and filtered. For each sample, productive Simpson clonality was calculated by taking the square root of Simpson's diversity index across productive rearrangements. TCRdb's version of the immuneACCESS table is confined to in-frame rearrangements and falls short of the full clone set. An unresolved V gene accounts for under half of the shortfall where checked; the remainder is of unknown origin. D and trimming come from the DNA, and the V and J calls and clone size come from that table. Present in this sample are over 200,000 clones, approximately 89% of which were seen just once. Together, the top ten hold about 9.2% of the sample.

The sequence was obtained from a man in his forties who had recovered from COVID-19. Input material: peripheral blood. The chain is made from TRBV7-9 and TRBJ2-7; the D region possibly corresponds to TRBD1 (6 bases align). In nucleotides, the sequence is TGTGCCAGCGGCCCAGGGACACCGTCCTACGAGCAGTACTTC. Its translation reads: CASGPGTPSYEQYF.